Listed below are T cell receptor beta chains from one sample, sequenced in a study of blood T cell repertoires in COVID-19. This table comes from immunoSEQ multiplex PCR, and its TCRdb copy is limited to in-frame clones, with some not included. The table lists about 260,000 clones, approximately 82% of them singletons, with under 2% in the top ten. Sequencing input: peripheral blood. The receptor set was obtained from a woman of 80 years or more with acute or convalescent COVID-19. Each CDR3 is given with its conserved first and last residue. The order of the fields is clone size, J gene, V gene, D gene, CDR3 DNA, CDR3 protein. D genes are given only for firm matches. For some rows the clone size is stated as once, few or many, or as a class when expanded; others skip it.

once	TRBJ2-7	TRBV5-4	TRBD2	TGTGCCAGCAGCTTGGACGCGGGAGGGCTGGTCGAGCAGTACTTC	CASSLDAGGLVEQYF
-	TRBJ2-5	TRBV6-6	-	TGTGCCAGCAGTTACTCAGGGGCTAGAGGTCAAGAGACCCAGTACTTC	CASSYSGARGQETQYF
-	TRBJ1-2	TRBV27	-	TGTGCCAGCAGCCCTGCGGCAGTGGCTGGCTACACCTTC	CASSPAAVAGYTF
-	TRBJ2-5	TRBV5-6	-	TGTGCCAGCAGCTTGCCCGCCGGGCAAGAGACCCAGTACTTC	CASSLPAGQETQYF
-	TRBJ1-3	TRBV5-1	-	TGCGCCAGCAGCGCGGATTCTGGAAACACCATATATTTT	CASSADSGNTIYF
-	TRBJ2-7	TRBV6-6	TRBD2	TGTGCCAGCAGTTACATGGGGGAGGGCCGCGAGCAGTACTTC	CASSYMGEGREQYF
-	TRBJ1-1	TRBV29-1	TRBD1	TGCAGCGTTGAAAACAGGGGGAACACTGAAGCTTTCTTT	CSVENRGNTEAFF
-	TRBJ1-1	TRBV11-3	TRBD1	TGTGCCAGCAGCCCGGAACAGGGGAAGGGCACTGAAGCTTTCTTT	CASSPEQGKGTEAFF
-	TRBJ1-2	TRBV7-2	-	TGTGCCAGCAGCTTGAGTTATTCCGGCGGGTATGGCTACACCTTC	CASSLSYSGGYGYTF
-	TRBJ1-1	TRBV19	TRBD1	TGTGCCAGTAGCCGACAGGGGGCCCAGGGGGTTAATGAAGCTTTCTTT	CASSRQGAQGVNEAFF
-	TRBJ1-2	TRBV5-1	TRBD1	TGCGCCAGCAGCCCCCAGGGACAGAGTACCTATGGCTACACCTTC	CASSPQGQSTYGYTF
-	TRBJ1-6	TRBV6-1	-	TGTGCCAGCAGTGAGTTGCAGGGTCGATCACCCCTCCACTTT	CASSELQGRSPLHF
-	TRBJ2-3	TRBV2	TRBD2	TGTGCCAGCAGTGATTGGCTAGCGGGGAGCGGGAATACGCAGTATTTT	CASSDWLAGSGNTQYF
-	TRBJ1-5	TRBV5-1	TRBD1	TGCGCCAGCAGCCTAGGGACAGGGAATAGCAATCAGCCCCAGCATTTT	CASSLGTGNSNQPQHF
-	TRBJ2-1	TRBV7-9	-	TGTGCCAGCAGCTTATCCGAGCTCCCCTCCTACAATGAGCAGTTCTTC	CASSLSELPSYNEQFF
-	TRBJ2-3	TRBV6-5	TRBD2	TGTGCCAGCAGTCTAGCGGGGGGGGCAGATACGCAGTATTTT	CASSLAGGADTQYF
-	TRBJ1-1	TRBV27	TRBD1	TGTGCCAGCAGTTCCTGGACAGGGGAAAATGAAGCTTTCTTT	CASSSWTGENEAFF
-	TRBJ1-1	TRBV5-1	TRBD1	TGCGCCAGCGAAAGGGACAGCGGGAACACTGAAGCTTTCTTT	CASERDSGNTEAFF
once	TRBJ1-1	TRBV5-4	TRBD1	TGTGCCAGCAGCCCTACGACAGGGGGGCACACTGAAGCTTTCTTT	CASSPTTGGHTEAFF
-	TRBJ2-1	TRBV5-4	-	TGTGCCAGCAGCTTAGCGGTTGAGCAGTTCTTC	CASSLAVEQFF
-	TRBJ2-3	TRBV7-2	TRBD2	TGTGCCAGCAGCTTCCGGACTAGCGGGCGTATAGATACGCAGTATTTT	CASSFRTSGRIDTQYF
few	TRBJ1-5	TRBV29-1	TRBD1	TGCAGCGTTCGGACAGGGAGCAATCAGCCCCAGCATTTT	CSVRTGSNQPQHF
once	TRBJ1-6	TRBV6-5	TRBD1	TGTGCCAGCAGTTCCACCGGGACAGCAAATTCACCCCTCCACTTT	CASSSTGTANSPLHF
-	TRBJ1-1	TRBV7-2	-	TGTGCCAGCAGAGAAGGTTCAGGGAACACTGAAGCTTTCTTT	CASREGSGNTEAFF
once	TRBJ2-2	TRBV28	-	TGTGCCAGTACCTCGGGTTTCGACACCGGGGAGCTGTTTTTT	CASTSGFDTGELFF
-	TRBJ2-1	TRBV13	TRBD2	TGTGCCAGCAGCTTAGCAGGCGGGAGTCGCAGTGAGCAGTTCTTC	CASSLAGGSRSEQFF
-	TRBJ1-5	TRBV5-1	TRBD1	TGCGCCAGCAGCCGGGGACAGAGCAATCAGCCCCAGCATTTT	CASSRGQSNQPQHF
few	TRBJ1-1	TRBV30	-	TGTGCCTGGAGTGTAGAGGCCCTCGGGAAGGCTTTCTTT	CAWSVEALGKAFF
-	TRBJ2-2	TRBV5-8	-	TGTGCCAGCAGCTTCACTAGTCCTGGGGAGCTGTTTTTT	CASSFTSPGELFF
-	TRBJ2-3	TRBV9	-	TGTGCCAGCAGCGTAGGGGCGACGGGGAACACAGATACGCAGTATTTT	CASSVGATGNTDTQYF
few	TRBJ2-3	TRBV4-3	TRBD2	TGCGCCAGCAGCCAAGATGAGTGGGCTAGCGGGAGAGGTACGCAGTATTTT	CASSQDEWASGRGTQYF
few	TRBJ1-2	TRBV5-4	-	TGTGCCAGCAGCTGGTTAAGTCGGTACCCAACTAATGGCTACACCTTC	CASSWLSRYPTNGYTF
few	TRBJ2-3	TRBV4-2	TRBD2	TGTGCCAGCAGCCAATCGGGACTAGGCACAGATACGCAGTATTTT	CASSQSGLGTDTQYF
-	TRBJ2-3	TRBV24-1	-	TGTGCCACCAGTGATTTCAGCAGGGAGGGCACAGATACGCAGTATTTT	CATSDFSREGTDTQYF
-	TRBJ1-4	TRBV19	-	TGTGCCAGTAGTATGTCAGTGGGCACTAATGAAAAACTGTTTTTT	CASSMSVGTNEKLFF
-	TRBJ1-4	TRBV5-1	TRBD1	TGCGCCAGCAGCTTGGCGCCAACAGGGGGCATAAGTGAAAAACTGTTTTTT	CASSLAPTGGISEKLFF
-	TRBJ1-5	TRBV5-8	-	TGTGCCAGCAGCTTGGTCAGGGATAGCAATCAGCCCCAGCATTTT	CASSLVRDSNQPQHF
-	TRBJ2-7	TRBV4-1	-	TGCGCCAGCAGTCCCGGGACAAGGACCTACGAGCAGTACTTC	CASSPGTRTYEQYF